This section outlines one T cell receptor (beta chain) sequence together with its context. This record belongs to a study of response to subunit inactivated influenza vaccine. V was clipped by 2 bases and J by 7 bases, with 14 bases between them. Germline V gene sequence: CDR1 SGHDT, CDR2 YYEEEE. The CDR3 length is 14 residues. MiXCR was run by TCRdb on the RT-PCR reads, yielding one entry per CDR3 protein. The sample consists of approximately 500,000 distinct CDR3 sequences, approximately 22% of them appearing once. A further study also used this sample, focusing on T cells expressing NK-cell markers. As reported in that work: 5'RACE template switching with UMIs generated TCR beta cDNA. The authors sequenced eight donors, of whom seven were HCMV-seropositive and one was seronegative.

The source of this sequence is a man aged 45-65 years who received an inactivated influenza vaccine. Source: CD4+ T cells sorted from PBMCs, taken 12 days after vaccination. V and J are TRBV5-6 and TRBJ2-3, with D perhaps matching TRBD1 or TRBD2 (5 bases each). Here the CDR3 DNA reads TGTGCCAGCAGCTTCCGGGGCGGTTTGTATACGCAGTATTTT. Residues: CASSFRGGLYTQYF. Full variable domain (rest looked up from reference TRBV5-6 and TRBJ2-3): DAGVTQSPTHLIKTRGQQVTLRCSPKSGHDTVSWYQQALGQGPQFIFQYYEEEERQRGNFPDRFSGHQFPNYSSELNVNALLLGDSALYLCASSFRGGLYTQYFGPGTRLTVL.